This T cell receptor beta chain comes out of a study of cytomegalovirus exposure and HLA in healthy donors. Study observations and caveats: V- and J-gene trimming in TCR beta was tied to a missense DCLRE1C variant by an analysis performed later.

Germline V gives CDR1 LNHDA, CDR2 SQIVND (reference sequence). There are 14 residues in the CDR3. V was pared by 4 bases and J by 7 bases, with 14 bases between. With respect to this clone: What it binds is unknown.

PCR was performed using 60 Vbeta and 13 Jbeta primers. This table comes from immunoSEQ multiplex PCR, and its TCRdb copy is limited to in-frame clones, with some not included. The sample lists more than 95,000 clones, approximately 80% seen once, with around 1.3% in the top ten. This sequence joins TRBV19 and TRBJ1-5; D perhaps matches TRBD1 (6 bases). Sequences were obtained from PBMCs. The origin of this receptor is a man younger than 45 in good health and CMV-seronegative. For the CDR3, the DNA is TGTGCCAGTAGTAAGTCTGGGGGGGCCCAGCCCCAGCATTTT. It yields the protein CASSKSGGAQPQHF.